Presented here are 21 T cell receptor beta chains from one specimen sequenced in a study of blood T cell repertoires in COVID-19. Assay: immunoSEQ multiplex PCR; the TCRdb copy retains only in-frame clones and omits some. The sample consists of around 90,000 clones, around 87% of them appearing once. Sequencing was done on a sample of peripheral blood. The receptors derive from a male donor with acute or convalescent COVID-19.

CDR3 sequence: CASSSGVTYEQYF. CDR3 bases: TGTGCCAGCAGTAGCGGGGTTACCTACGAGCAGTACTTC. The gene calls are TRBV5-4 and TRBJ2-7; TRBD2 matches 8 bases. CDR1 is SGHNT, CDR2 YYREEE, per germline (reference sequence). The CDR3 contains 13 residues. J gave up 2 bases and V 5 bases, and 3 bases lay outside the gene matches.

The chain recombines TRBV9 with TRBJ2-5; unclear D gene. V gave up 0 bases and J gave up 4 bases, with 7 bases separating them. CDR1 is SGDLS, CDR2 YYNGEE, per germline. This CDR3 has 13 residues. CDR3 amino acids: CASSVATGETQYF. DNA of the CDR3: TGTGCCAGCAGCGTAGCTACGGGAGAGACCCAGTACTTC.

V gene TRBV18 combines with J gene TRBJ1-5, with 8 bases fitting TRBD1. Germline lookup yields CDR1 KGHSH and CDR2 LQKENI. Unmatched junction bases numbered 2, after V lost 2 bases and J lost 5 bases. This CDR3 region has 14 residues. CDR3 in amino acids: CASSPGTGDQPQHF. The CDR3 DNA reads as TGTGCCAGCTCACCAGGGACAGGCGATCAGCCCCAGCATTTT.

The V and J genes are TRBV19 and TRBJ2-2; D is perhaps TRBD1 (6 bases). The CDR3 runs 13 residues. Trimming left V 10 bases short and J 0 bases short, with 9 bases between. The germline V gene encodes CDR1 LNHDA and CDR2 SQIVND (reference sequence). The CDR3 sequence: CATGQTNTGELFF. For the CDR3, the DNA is TGTGCCACCGGACAGACGAACACCGGGGAGCTGTTTTTT. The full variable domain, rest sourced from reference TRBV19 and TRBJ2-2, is DGGITQSPKYLFRKEGQNVTLSCEQNLNHDAMYWYRQDPGQGLRLIYYSQIVNDFQKGDIAEGYSVSREKKESFPLTVTSAQKNPTAFYLCATGQTNTGELFFGEGSRLTVL.

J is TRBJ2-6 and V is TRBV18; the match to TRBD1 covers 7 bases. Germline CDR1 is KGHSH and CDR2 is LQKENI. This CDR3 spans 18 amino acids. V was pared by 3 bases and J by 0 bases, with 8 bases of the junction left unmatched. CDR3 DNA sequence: TGTGCCAGCTCACCCCGGACAGGCGAAATCTCTGGGGCCAACGTCCTGACTTTC. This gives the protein CASSPRTGEISGANVLTF.

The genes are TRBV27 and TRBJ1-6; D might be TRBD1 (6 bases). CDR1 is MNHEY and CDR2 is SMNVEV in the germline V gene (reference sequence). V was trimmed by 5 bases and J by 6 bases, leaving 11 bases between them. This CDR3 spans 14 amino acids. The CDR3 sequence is CASSTGYANSPLHF. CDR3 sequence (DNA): TGTGCCAGCAGTACAGGGTACGCTAATTCACCCCTCCACTTT.

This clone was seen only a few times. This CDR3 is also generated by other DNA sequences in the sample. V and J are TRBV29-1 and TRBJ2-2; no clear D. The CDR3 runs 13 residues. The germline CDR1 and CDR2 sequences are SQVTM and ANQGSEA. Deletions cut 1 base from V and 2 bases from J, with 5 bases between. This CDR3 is CSVEGPNTGELFF. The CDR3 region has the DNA TGCAGCGTTGAAGGGCCTAACACCGGGGAGCTGTTTTTT.

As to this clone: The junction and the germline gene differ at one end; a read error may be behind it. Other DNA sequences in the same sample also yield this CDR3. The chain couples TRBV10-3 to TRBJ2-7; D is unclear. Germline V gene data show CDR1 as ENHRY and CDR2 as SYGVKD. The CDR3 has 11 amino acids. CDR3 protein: CAISADYEQYF. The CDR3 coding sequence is TGTGCTATCAGTGCAGACTACGAGCAGTACTTC.

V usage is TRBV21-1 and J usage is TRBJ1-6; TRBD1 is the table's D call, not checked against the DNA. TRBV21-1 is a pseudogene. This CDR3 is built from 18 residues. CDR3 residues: CASSKDLAGVTNNSPLHF. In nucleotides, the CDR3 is TGTGCCAGCAGCAAAGACTTGGCAGGGGTGACGAATAATTCACCCCTCCACTTT.

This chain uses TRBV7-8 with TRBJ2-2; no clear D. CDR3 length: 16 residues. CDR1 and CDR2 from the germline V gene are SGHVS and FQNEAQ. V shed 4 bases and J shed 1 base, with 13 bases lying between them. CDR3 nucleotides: TGTGCCAGCAGCTCGACGTACAGAGTGAACACCGGGGAGCTGTTTTTT. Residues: CASSSTYRVNTGELFF.

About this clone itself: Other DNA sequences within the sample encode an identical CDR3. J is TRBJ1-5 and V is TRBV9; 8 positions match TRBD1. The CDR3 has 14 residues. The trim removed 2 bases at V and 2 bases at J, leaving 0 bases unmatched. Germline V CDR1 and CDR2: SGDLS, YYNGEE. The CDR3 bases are TGTGCCAGCAGCGTGGGACAGGGCAATCAGCCCCAGCATTTT. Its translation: CASSVGQGNQPQHF. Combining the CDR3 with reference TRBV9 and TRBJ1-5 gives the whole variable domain DSGVTQTPKHLITATGQRVTLRCSPRSGDLSVYWYQQSLDQGLQFLIQYYNGEERAKGNILERFSAQQFPDLHSELNLSSLELGDSALYFCASSVGQGNQPQHFGDGTRLSIL.

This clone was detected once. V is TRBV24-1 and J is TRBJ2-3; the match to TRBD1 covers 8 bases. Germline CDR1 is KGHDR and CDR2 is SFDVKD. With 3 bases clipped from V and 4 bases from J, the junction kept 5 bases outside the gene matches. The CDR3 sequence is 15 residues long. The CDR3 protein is CATSDPGTGPDTQYF. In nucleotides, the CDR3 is TGTGCCACCAGTGATCCCGGGACAGGCCCAGATACGCAGTATTTT.

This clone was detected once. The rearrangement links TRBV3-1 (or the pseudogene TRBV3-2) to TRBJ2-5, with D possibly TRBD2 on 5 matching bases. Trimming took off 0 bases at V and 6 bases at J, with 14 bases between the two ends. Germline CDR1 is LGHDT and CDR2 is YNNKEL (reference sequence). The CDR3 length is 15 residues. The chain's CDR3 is CASSQDKVASQTQYF. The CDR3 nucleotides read TGTGCCAGCAGCCAAGATAAGGTAGCGTCGCAGACCCAGTACTTC.

The CDR3 here is CASSLGGTIPRPDNEQFF. CDR3 DNA: TGCGCCAGCAGCTTGGGGGGCACTATCCCTCGACCTGATAATGAGCAGTTCTTC. The chain combines TRBV5-1 with TRBJ2-1; perhaps TRBD1 as D (5 bases). Trimming left V 0 bases short and J 7 bases short, with 23 bases between. The germline V gene encodes CDR1 SGHRS and CDR2 YFSETQ. The CDR3 length is 18 residues.

The CDR3 DNA reads as TGTGCCAGCAGCGTAGTTGGCAGGGATACAGATACGCAGTATTTT. It encodes CASSVVGRDTDTQYF. The gene calls are TRBV9 and TRBJ2-3; D is possibly TRBD1 (5 bases). The CDR3 contains 15 residues. Germline CDR1 SGDLS, CDR2 YYNGEE. The V end was cut by 0 bases, the J end by 3 bases, with 11 bases between.

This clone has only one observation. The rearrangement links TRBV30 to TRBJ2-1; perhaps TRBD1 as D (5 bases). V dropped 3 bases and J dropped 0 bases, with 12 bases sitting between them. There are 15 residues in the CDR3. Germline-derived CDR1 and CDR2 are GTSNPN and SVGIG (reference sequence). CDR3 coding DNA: TGTGCCTGGAGCCACAGGTCAAGCTCCTACAATGAGCAGTTCTTC. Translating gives CAWSHRSSSYNEQFF.

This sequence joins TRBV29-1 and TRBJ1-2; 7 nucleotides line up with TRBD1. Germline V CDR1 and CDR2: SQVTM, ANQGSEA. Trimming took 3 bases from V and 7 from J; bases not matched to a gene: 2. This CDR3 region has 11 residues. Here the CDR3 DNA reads TGCAGCGTTGACAGGGGGGCTGGCTACACCTTC. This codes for CSVDRGAGYTF. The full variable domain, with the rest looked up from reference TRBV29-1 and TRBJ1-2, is SAVISQKPSRDICQRGTSLTIQCQVDSQVTMMFWYRQQPGQSLTLIATANQGSEATYESGFVIDKFPISRPNLTFSTLTVSNMSPEDSSIYLCSVDRGAGYTFGSGTRLTVV.

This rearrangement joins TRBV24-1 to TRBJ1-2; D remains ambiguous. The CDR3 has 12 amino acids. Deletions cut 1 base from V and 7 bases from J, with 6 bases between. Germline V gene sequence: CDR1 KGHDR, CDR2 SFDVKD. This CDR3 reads CATSDFNGGYTF. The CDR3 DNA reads TGTGCCACCAGTGATTTTAACGGTGGCTACACCTTC.

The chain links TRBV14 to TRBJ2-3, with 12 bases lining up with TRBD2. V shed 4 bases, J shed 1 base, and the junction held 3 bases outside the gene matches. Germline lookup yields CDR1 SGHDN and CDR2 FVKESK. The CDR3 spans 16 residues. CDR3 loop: CASSLRLAGGTDTQYF. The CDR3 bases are TGTGCCAGCAGCCTGAGACTAGCGGGGGGCACAGATACGCAGTATTTT.

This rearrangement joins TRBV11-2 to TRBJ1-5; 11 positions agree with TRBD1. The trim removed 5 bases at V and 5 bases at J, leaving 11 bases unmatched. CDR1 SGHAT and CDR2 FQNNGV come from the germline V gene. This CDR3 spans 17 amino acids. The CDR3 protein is CASSLRGGQGAYQPQHF. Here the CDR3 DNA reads TGTGCCAGCAGCCTCAGGGGAGGACAGGGGGCCTATCAGCCCCAGCATTTT.

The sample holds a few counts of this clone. The CDR3 region is CASSQQVRTEAFF. CDR3 DNA sequence: TGTGCCAGCAGTCAACAGGTACGCACTGAAGCTTTCTTT. The chain links TRBV12-3 or TRBV12-4 to TRBJ1-1; D is possibly TRBD1 (5 bases). V lost 5 bases and J 4 bases, leaving 11 bases between the germline ends. This CDR3 contains 13 residues.